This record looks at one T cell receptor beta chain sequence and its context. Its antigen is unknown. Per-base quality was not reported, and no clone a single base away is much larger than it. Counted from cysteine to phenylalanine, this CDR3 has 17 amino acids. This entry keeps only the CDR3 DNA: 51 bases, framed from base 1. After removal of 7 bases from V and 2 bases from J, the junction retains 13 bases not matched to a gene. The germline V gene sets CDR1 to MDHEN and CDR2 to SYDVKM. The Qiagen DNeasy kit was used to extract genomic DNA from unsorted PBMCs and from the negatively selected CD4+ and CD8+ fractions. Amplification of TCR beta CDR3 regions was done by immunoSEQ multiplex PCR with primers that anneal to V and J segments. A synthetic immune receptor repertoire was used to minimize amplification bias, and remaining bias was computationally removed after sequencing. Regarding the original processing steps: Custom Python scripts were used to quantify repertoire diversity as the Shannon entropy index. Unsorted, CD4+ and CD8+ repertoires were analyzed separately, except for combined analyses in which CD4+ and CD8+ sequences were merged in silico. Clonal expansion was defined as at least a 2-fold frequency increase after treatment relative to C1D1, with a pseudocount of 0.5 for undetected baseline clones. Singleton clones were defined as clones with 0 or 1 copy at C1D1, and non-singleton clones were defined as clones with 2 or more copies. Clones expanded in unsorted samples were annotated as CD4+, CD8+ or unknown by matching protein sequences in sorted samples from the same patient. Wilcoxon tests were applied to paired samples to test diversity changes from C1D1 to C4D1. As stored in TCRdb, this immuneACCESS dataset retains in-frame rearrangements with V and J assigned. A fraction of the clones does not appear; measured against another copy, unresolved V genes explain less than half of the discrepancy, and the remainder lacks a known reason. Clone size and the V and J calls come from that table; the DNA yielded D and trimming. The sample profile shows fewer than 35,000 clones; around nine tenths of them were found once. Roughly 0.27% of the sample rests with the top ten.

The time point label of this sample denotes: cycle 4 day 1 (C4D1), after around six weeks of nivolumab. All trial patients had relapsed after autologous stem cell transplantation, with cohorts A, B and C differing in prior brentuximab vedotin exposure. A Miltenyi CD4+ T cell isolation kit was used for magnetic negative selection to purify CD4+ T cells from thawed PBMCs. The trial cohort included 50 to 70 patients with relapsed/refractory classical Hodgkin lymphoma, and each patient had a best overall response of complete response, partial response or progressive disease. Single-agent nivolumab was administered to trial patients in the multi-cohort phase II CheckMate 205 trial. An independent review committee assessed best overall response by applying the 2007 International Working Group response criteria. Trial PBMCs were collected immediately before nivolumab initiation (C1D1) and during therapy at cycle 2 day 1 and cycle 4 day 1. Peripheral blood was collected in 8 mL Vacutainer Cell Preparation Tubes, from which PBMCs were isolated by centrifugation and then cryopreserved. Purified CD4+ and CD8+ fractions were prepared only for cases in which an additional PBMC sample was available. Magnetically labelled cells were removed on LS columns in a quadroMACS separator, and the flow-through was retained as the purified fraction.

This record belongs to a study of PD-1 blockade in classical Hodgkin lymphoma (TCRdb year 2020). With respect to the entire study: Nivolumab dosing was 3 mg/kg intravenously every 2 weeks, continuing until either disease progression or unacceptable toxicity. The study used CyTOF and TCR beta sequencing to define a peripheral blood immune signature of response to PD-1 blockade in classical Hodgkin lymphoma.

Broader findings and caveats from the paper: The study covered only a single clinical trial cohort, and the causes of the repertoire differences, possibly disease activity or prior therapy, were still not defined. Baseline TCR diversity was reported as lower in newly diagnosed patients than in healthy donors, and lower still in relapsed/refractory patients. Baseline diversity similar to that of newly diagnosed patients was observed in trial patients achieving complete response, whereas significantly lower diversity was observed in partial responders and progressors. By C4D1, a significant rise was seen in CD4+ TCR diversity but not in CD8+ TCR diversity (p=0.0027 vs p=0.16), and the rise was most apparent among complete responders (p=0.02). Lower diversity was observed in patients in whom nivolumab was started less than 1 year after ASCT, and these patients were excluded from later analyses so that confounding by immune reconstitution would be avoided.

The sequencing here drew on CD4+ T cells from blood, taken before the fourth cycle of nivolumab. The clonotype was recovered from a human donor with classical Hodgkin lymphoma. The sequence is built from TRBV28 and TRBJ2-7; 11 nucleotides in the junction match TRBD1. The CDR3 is CASNPDRGRSAAYEQYF. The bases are TGTGCCAGCAATCCGGACAGGGGGCGATCAGCTGCCTACGAGCAGTACTTC. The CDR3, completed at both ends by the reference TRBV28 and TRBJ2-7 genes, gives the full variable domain DVKVTQSSRYLVKRTGEKVFLECVQDMDHENMFWYRQDPGLGLRLIYFSYDVKMKEKGDIPEGYSVSREKKERFSLILESASTNQTSMYLCASNPDRGRSAAYEQYFGPGTRLTVT.